This T cell receptor beta chain appears in the sequencing data of a study of control samples from healthy donors and cancer patients. Assay used: immunoSEQ multiplex PCR; TCRdb lists only in-frame clones, some missing. In the table there are almost 90,000 clones, approximately 86% of which are singletons. The germline V gene has CDR1 MGHRA and CDR2 YSYEKL. This CDR3 has 15 amino acids. J gave up 3 bases and V 1 base, and 3 bases lay outside the gene matches. Sequenced sample: blood. The chain uses TRBV4-1 and TRBJ2-5, with 9 bases aligning to TRBD2. This TCR came from a man younger than 45 in good health. Here the CDR3 reads CASSQVLAGEETQYF. In nucleotides, the CDR3 is TGCGCCAGCAGCCAAGTCTTAGCGGGGGAAGAGACCCAGTACTTC.